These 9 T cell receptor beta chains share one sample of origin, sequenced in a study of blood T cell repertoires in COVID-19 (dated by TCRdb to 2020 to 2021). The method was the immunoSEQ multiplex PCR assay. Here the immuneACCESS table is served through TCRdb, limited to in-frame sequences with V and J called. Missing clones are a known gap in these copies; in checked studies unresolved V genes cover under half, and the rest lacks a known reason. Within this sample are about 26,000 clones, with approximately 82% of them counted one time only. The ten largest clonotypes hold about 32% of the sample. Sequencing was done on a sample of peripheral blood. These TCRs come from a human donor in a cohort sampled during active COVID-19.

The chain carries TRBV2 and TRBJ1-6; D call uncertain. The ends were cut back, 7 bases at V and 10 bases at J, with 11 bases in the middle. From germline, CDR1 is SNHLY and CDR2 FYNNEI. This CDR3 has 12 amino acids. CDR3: CASTLSRSPLHF. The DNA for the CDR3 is TGTGCCAGCACATTAAGTCGGTCACCCCTCCACTTT.

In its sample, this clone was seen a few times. This chain's CDR3 is CASSQSAGSHEQYF. The CDR3 DNA reads as TGTGCCAGCAGCCAAAGTGCAGGGTCCCACGAGCAGTACTTC. The gene calls are TRBV11-2 and TRBJ2-7; possibly TRBD1 for D (5 bases). The CDR3 loop spans 14 amino acids. V gave up 5 bases and J gave up 5 bases, with 16 bases separating them. The germline gives CDR1 SGHAT, CDR2 FQNNGV. The whole variable domain, filled in from reference TRBV11-2 and TRBJ2-7, reads EAGVAQSPRYKIIEKRQSVAFWCNPISGHATLYWYQQILGQGPKLLIQFQNNGVVDDSQLPKDRFSAERLKGVDSTLKIQPAKLEDSAVYLCASSQSAGSHEQYFGPGTRLTVT.

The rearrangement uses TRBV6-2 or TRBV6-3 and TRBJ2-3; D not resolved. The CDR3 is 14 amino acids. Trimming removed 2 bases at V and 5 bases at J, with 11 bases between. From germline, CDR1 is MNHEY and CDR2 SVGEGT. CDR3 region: CASSYANFRDTQYF. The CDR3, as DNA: TGTGCCAGCAGTTACGCCAACTTTCGAGATACGCAGTATTTT.

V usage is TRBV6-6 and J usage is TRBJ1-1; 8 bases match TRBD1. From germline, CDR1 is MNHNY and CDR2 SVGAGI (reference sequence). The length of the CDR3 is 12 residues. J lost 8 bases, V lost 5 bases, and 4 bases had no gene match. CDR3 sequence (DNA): TGTGCCAGCAGTCCACAGGGGGACGAAGCTTTCTTT. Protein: CASSPQGDEAFF.

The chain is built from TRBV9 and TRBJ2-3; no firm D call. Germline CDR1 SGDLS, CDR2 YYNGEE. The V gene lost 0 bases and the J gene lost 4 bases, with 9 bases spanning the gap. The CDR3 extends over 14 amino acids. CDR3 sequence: CASSVVGQADTQYF. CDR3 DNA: TGTGCCAGCAGCGTAGTTGGTCAGGCAGATACGCAGTATTTT.

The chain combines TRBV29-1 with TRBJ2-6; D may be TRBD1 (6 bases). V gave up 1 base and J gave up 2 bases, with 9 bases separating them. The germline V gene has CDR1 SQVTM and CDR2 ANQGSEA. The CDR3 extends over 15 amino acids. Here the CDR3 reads CSVEAGDAGANVLTF. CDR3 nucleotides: TGCAGCGTTGAAGCAGGGGATGCTGGGGCCAACGTCCTGACTTTC.

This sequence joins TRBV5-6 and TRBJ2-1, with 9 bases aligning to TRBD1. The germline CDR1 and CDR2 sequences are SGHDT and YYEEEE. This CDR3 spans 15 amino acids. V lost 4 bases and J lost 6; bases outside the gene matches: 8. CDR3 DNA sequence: TGTGCCAGCAGCCCCGGGACAGGGTATTCCAATGAGCAGTTCTTC. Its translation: CASSPGTGYSNEQFF. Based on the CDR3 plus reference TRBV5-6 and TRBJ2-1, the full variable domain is DAGVTQSPTHLIKTRGQQVTLRCSPKSGHDTVSWYQQALGQGPQFIFQYYEEEERQRGNFPDRFSGHQFPNYSSELNVNALLLGDSALYLCASSPGTGYSNEQFFGPGTRLTVL.

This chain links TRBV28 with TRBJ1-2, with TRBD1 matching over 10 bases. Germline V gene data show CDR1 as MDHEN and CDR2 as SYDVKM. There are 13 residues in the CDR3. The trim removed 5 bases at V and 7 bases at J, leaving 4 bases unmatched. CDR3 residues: CASSQTGGVGYTF. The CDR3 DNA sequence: TGTGCCAGCAGTCAGACAGGGGGCGTTGGCTACACCTTC.

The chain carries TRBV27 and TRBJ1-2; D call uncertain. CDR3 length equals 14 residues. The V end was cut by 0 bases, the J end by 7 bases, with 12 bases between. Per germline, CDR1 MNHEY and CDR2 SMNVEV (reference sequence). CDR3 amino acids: CASSLSSGVRGYTF. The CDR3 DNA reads TGTGCCAGCAGTTTATCATCCGGGGTTCGTGGCTACACCTTC.